Below are 5 T cell receptor beta chains sequenced from a single sample in a study of blood T cell repertoires in COVID-19. Assay: immunoSEQ multiplex PCR; the TCRdb copy retains only in-frame clones and omits some. This table holds about 160,000 clones, around 80% found once. The sample taken for sequencing was peripheral blood. The receptors here all came from a human donor with acute or convalescent COVID-19. The donor label of this sample is uncertain.

The chain carries TRBV5-4 and TRBJ1-6, with D perhaps matching TRBD1 (6 bases). Trimming removed 4 bases from V and 6 bases from J, with 20 bases in between. CDR1 SGHNT and CDR2 YYREEE come from the germline V gene (reference sequence). The CDR3 extends over 17 amino acids. CDR3 in amino acids: CASSRTSGAAGNSPLHF. The DNA for the CDR3 is TGTGCCAGCAGCCGGACCTCAGGGGCCGCCGGTAATTCACCCCTCCACTTT.

J is TRBJ2-3 and V is TRBV5-1; TRBD1 matches 7 bases. Trimming took 4 bases from V and 3 from J; bases not matched to a gene: 8. The CDR3 totals 15 residues. In germline, CDR1 is SGHRS, CDR2 YFSETQ. This CDR3 is CASSGTDSRTDTQYF. The CDR3 region has the DNA TGCGCCAGCAGCGGGACAGACAGTCGTACAGATACGCAGTATTTT. Looking up the rest from reference TRBV5-1 and TRBJ2-3 gives the full variable domain: KAGVTQTPRYLIKTRGQQVTLSCSPISGHRSVSWYQQTPGQGLQFLFEYFSETQRNKGNFPGRFSGRQFSNSRSEMNVSTLELGDSALYLCASSGTDSRTDTQYFGPGTRLTVL.

The chain links TRBV5-1 to TRBJ2-1; TRBD1 aligns across 7 bases. Germline V CDR1 and CDR2: SGHRS, YFSETQ. The junction had 10 bases not matched to a gene; V was cut back by 7 bases and J by 6 bases. The CDR3 contains 14 residues. The CDR3 DNA follows: TGCGCCAGCGGAATACAGGGGTCCGTCAATGAGCAGTTCTTC. Residues: CASGIQGSVNEQFF.

In DNA form, the CDR3 reads TGTGCCAGCAGCTTTACAGGGGGCAGGGGTGAAAAACTGTTTTTT. Translated, it gives CASSFTGGRGEKLFF. The J gene is TRBJ1-4, the V gene TRBV7-2, with 9 bases matching TRBD1. V shed 3 bases and J 7 bases; nucleotides not matched to a gene: 6. CDR3 length equals 15 residues. Germline loops: CDR1 SGHTA, CDR2 FQGNSA.

The chain employs TRBV30 and TRBJ1-2; no definite D call. The CDR3 has 14 amino acids. Germline-derived CDR1 and CDR2 are GTSNPN and SVGIG (reference sequence). V was clipped by 5 bases and J by 0 bases, with 13 bases between them. The CDR3 DNA sequence: TGTGCCTGGCATATAGGACTGCCTAACTATGGCTACACCTTC. The encoded protein is CAWHIGLPNYGYTF.